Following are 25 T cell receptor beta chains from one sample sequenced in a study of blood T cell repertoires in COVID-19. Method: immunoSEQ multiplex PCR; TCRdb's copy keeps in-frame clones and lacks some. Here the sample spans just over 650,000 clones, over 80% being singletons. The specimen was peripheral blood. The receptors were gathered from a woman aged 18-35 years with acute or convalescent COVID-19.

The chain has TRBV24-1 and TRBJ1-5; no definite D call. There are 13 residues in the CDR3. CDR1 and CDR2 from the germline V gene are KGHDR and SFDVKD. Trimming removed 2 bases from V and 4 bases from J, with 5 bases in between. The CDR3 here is CATSDSKNQPQHF. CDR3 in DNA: TGTGCCACCAGTGATTCAAAAAATCAGCCCCAGCATTTT.

CDR3 nucleotides: TGTGCCAGCAGTTTAGGAGACAGGGGTGGAGAGACCCAGTACTTC. This codes for CASSLGDRGGETQYF. The chain couples TRBV27 to TRBJ2-5; 8 bases map to TRBD1. This CDR3 is built from 15 residues. Per the germline V gene, CDR1 is MNHEY and CDR2 is SMNVEV (reference sequence). Trimming removed 2 bases from V and 4 bases from J; junction bases left unmatched: 6.

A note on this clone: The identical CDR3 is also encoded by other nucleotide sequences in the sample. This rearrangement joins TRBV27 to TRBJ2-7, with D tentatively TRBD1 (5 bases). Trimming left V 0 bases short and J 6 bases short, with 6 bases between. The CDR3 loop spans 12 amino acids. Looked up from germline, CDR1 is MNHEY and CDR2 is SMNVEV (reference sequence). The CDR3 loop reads CASSLSGREQYF. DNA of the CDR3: TGTGCCAGCAGTTTATCGGGGCGCGAGCAGTACTTC.

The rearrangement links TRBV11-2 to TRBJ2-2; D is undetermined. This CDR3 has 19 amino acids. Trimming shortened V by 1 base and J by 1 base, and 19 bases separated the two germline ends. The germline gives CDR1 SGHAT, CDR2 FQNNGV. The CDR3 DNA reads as TGTGCCAGCAGCTTAGTGAGGCTGGAAAGGCTGGGGAACACCGGGGAGCTGTTTTTT. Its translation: CASSLVRLERLGNTGELFF.

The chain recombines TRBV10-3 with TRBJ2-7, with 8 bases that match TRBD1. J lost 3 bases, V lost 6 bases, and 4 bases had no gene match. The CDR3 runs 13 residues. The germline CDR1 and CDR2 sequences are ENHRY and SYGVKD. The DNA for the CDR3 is TGTGCCATCAGGGGGGACAGGAACTACGAGCAGTACTTC. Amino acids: CAIRGDRNYEQYF.

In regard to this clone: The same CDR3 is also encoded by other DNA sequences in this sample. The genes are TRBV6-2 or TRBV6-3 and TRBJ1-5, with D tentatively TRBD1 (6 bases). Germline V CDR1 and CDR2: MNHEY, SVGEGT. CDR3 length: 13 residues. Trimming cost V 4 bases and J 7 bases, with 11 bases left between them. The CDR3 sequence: CASSFTGNQPQHF. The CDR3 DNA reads TGTGCCAGCAGTTTTACAGGGAACCAGCCCCAGCATTTT.

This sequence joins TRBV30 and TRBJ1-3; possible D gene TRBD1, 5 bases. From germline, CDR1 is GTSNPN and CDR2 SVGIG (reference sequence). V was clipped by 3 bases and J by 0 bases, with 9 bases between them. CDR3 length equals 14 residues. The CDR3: CAWRDTRSGNTIYF. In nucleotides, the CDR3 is TGTGCCTGGAGGGACACACGCTCTGGAAACACCATATATTTT.

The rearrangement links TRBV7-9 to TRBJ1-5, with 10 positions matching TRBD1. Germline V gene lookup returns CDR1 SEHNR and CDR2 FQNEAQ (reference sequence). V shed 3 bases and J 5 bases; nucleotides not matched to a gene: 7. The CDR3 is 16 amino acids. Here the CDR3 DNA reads TGTGCCAGCAGCTTTTTCCCAGGGACAGGGGATCAGCCCCAGCATTTT. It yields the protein CASSFFPGTGDQPQHF.

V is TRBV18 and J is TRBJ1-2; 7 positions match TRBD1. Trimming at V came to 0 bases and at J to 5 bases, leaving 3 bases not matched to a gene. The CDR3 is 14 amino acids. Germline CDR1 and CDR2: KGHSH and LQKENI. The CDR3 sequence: CASSPPDRLYGYTF. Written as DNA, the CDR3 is TGTGCCAGCTCACCACCGGACAGGCTTTATGGCTACACCTTC.

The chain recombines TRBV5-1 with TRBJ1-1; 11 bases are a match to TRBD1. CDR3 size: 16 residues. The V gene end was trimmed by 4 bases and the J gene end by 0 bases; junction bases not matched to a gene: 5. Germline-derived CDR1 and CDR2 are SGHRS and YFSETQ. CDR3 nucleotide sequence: TGCGCCAGCAGCCTCGGACAGGGGGCAATGAACACTGAAGCTTTCTTT. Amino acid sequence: CASSLGQGAMNTEAFF.

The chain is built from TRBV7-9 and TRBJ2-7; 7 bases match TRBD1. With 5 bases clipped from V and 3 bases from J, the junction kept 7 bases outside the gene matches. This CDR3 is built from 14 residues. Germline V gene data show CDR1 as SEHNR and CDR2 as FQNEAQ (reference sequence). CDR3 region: CASSPSGTDYEQYF. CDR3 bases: TGTGCCAGCAGCCCGTCCGGGACAGACTACGAGCAGTACTTC.

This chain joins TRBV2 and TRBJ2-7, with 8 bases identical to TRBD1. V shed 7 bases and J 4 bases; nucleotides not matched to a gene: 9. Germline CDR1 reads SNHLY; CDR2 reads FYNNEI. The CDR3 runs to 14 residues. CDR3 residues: CASTIQGAGYEQYF. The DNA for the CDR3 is TGTGCCAGCACCATCCAGGGGGCTGGGTACGAGCAGTACTTC.

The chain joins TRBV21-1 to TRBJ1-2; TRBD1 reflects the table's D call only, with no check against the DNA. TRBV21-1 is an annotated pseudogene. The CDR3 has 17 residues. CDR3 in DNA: TGTGCCAGCAGCAAAGCGAAGGCAGGGGGCGAGTCCACTGGCTACACCTTC. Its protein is CASSKAKAGGESTGYTF.

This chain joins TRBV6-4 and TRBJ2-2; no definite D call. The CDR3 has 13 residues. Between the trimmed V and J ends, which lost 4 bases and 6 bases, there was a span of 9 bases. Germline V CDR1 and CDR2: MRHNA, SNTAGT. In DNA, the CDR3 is TGTGCCAGCAGTGTTTCCGAGTCCGGGGAGCTGTTTTTT. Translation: CASSVSESGELFF.

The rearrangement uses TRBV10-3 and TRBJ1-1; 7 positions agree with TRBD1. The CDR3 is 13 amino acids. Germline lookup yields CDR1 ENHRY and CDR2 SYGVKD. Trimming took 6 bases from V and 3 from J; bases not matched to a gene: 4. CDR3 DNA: TGTGCCATCAGCTGGACAGGAGACACTGAAGCTTTCTTT. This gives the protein CAISWTGDTEAFF.

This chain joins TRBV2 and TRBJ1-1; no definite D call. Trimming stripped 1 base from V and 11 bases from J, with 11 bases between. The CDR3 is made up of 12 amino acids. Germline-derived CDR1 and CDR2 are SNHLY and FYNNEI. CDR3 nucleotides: TGTGCCAGCAGTGAAGATGTGGGAGGGGCTTTCTTT. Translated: CASSEDVGGAFF.

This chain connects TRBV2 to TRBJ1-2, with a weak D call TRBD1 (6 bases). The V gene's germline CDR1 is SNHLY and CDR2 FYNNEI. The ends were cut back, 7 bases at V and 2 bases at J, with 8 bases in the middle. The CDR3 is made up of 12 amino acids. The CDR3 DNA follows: TGTGCCAGCACGGACAGCAACTATGGCTACACCTTC. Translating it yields CASTDSNYGYTF.

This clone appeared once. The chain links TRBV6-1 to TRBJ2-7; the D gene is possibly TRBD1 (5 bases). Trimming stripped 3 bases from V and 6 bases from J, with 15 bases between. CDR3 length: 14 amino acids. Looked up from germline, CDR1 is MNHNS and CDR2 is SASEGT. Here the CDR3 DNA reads TGTGCCAGCAGTGATATCAGGGATAGAGGCGAGCAGTACTTC. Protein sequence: CASSDIRDRGEQYF.

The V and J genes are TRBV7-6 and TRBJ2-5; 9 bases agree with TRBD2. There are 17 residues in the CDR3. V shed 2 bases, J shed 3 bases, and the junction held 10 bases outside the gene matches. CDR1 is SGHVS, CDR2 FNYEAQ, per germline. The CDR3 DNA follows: TGTGCCAGCAGCTTAAGCGGGGGGACAGTTCCCAAAGAGACCCAGTACTTC. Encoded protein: CASSLSGGTVPKETQYF.

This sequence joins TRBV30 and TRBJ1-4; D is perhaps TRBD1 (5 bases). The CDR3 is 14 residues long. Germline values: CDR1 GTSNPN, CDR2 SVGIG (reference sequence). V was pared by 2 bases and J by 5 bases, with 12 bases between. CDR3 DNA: TGTGCCTGGAGTACGGGGGTGGGGAATGAAAAACTGTTTTTT. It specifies CAWSTGVGNEKLFF. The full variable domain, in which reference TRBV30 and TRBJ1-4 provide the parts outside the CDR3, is SQTIHQWPATLVQPVGSPLSLECTVEGTSNPNLYWYRQAAGRGLQLLFYSVGIGQISSEVPQNLSASRPQDRQFILSSKKLLLSDSGFYLCAWSTGVGNEKLFFGSGTQLSVL.

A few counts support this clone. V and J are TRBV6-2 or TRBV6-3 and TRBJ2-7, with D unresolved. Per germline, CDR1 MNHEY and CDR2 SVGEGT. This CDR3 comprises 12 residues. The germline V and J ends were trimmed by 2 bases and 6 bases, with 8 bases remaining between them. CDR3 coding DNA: TGTGCCAGCAGTTACGGAGTCATCGAGCAGTACTTC. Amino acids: CASSYGVIEQYF.

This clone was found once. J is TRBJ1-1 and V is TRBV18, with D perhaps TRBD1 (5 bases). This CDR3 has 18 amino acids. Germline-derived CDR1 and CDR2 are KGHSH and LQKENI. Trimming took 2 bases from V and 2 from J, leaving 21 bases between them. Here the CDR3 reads CASSPAKWQGRSNTEAFF. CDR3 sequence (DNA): TGTGCCAGCTCACCAGCTAAATGGCAGGGTAGAAGTAACACTGAAGCTTTCTTT.

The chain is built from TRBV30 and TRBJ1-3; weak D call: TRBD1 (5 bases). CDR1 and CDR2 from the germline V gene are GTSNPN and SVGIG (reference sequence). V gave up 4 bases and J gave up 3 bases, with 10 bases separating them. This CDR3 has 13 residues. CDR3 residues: CAWIGADGNTIYF. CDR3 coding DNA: TGTGCCTGGATAGGGGCAGATGGAAACACCATATATTTT.

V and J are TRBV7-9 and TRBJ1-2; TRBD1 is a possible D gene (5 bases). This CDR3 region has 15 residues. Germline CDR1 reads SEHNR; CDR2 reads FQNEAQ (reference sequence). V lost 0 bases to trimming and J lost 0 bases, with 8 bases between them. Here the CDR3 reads CASSLAGQPNYGYTF. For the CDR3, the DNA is TGTGCCAGCAGCTTAGCAGGACAACCTAACTATGGCTACACCTTC.

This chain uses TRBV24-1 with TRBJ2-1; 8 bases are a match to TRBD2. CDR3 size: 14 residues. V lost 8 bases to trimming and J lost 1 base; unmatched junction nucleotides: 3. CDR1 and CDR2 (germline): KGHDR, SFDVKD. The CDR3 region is CATTAGGSYNEQFF. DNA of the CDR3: TGTGCCACCACTGCGGGGGGTTCCTACAATGAGCAGTTCTTC.